This TCR beta chain was recorded in a study of T-cell reconstitution after alpha-beta-depleted transplantation in children. Findings of the study overall: Day-60 TCRbeta diversity that was high in some patients was derived from surviving recipient T cells and thymic progenitors.

Construction of the TCRbeta library involved unique molecular identifiers. From the PCR reads, TCRdb called clonotypes with MiXCR, one entry per CDR3 protein. The sample lists roughly 570,000 distinct CDR3 sequences; approximately 30% were seen once. This clonotype occurred a few times. Its specificity is unknown. The J segment lost 5 bases and the V segment lost 4 bases, leaving 3 bases of the junction unmatched. Germline lookup yields CDR1 SGHRS and CDR2 YFSETQ. This CDR3 contains 14 residues. The receptor's source is a boy in the first two years of life with Wiskott-Aldrich syndrome, due to receive a stem cell transplant. This chain joins TRBV5-1 and TRBJ2-4; 10 positions agree with TRBD2. The sample was PBMCs, taken before TCRalphabeta/CD19-depleted stem cell transplant. CDR3 coding DNA: TGCGCCAGCAGCCCCACTAGCGGGGAAAACATTCAGTACTTC. This encodes CASSPTSGENIQYF.